Listed below are T cell receptor beta chains from one sample, sequenced in a study of T cell clonotyping in hematopoietic cell transplantation. This table comes from immunoSEQ multiplex PCR, and its TCRdb copy is limited to in-frame clones, with some not included. The sample includes approximately 26,000 clones, 85% to 95% seen only once; the top ten take about 2.3%. The starting material was peripheral blood mononuclear cells, obtained before stem cell transplant. These receptors all come from a man in his fifties with acute myeloid leukemia. Some clones in this sample may be carry-over from other donors' samples. Both conserved end residues are part of each CDR3. The D gene is left open where the match is weak. Part of the rows lack a size; the others show once, few, many or a class for expanded clones.

>TRBJ1-1|TRBV5-1|.|.
TGCGCCAGCAAGGGGCTCATGAACACTGAAGCTTTCTTT
CASKGLMNTEAFF
>TRBJ2-1|TRBV6-1|.|TRBD1
TGTGCCAGCAACTACAGGGGCCGCTCCTACAATGAGCAGTTCTTC
CASNYRGRSYNEQFF
>TRBJ2-2|TRBV2|.|.
TGTGCCAGCAGTAGGTGGGACCCGAACACCGGGGAGCTGTTTTTT
CASSRWDPNTGELFF
>TRBJ1-3|TRBV4-3|.|.
TGCGCCAGCAGCCAGTTGGACCGAGGAAACACCATATATTTT
CASSQLDRGNTIYF
>TRBJ2-7|TRBV28|.|.
TGTGCCAGCAGTTCTACCTCCTACGAGCAGTACTTC
CASSSTSYEQYF
>TRBJ2-5|TRBV7-2|.|.
TGTGCCAGCAGCCCTACCTTCAGGGACCAAGAGACCCAGTACTTC
CASSPTFRDQETQYF
>TRBJ1-2|TRBV7-8|.|.
TGTGCCAGCAGCTTAGTCGAGACCTCCGAGGGCTACACCTTC
CASSLVETSEGYTF
>TRBJ1-1|TRBV5-1|.|.
TGCGCCAGCAGGGCCGGGCCCATGAACACTGAAGCTTTCTTT
CASRAGPMNTEAFF
>TRBJ1-1|TRBV9|.|.
TGTGCCAGCAGCGTAGTGGGCAGGCTCACTGAAGCTTTCTTT
CASSVVGRLTEAFF
>TRBJ1-2|TRBV6-5|.|TRBD1
TGTGCCAGCACCCTCGGGGTCGGGACAGCCTCGCACACCTTC
CASTLGVGTASHTF
>TRBJ1-1|TRBV11-2|.|.
TGTGCCAGCAGCTTCACCACCGGGACCTCCACTGAAGCTTTCTTT
CASSFTTGTSTEAFF
>TRBJ1-1|TRBV2|.|.
TGTGCCAGCACTGAGGACACCACTGAAGCTTTCTTT
CASTEDTTEAFF
>TRBJ1-6|TRBV11-2|once|TRBD1
TGTGCCAGCAGCTCCCTACAGGGGGGTTTCTCCTATAATTCACCCCTCCACTTT
CASSSLQGGFSYNSPLHF
>TRBJ2-7|TRBV7-2|.|TRBD1
TGTGCCAGCAGCCGGGCGGGACAGGGGGCCTACGAGCAGTACTTC
CASSRAGQGAYEQYF
>TRBJ2-1|TRBV27|.|TRBD1
TGTGCCAGCAGTTTATGGGACAGGGACCATGAGCAGTTCTTC
CASSLWDRDHEQFF
>TRBJ1-5|TRBV7-9|.|.
TGTGCCAGCAGCCTAGGGGGGGGCAATCAGCCCCAGCATTTT
CASSLGGGNQPQHF
>TRBJ1-1|TRBV7-9|.|.
TGTGCCAGCAGCGCCCGTAGCGGGGGGGTGAACACTGAAGCTTTCTTT
CASSARSGGVNTEAFF
>TRBJ2-3|TRBV7-3|.|.
TGTGCCAGCAGCTTAACGCACCATAGCACAGATACGCAGTATTTT
CASSLTHHSTDTQYF
>TRBJ2-2|TRBV4-3|.|TRBD2
TGCGCCAGCAGGCCAAGATTACTAGCGGGGACCGGGGAGCTGTTTTTT
CASRPRLLAGTGELFF
>TRBJ2-1|TRBV5-1|once|.
TGCGCCAGCAGAGAAATGGAGGAGCAGTTCTTC
CASREMEEQFF
>TRBJ1-2|TRBV7-2|.|.
TGTGCCAGCAGCCCCCTCATCCAAATCGGGGGCTACACCTTC
CASSPLIQIGGYTF
>TRBJ1-2|TRBV7-2|once|.
TGTGCCAGCAGGCGCCCGGGTGTCGATGGCTACACCTTC
CASRRPGVDGYTF
>TRBJ2-7|TRBV2|.|.
TGTGCCAGCAGCGGAGAAAACATCCCCGGGACTGCCTCGCGCGAGCAGTACTTC
CASSGENIPGTASREQYF
>TRBJ1-5|TRBV6-1|.|.
TGTGCCAGCAGTGAAGAGAGGGCCGGGCCCCAGCATTTT
CASSEERAGPQHF
>TRBJ1-5|TRBV20-1|.|.
TGCAGTGCTACCGGGGGTGAGCCCCAGCATTTT
CSATGGEPQHF
>TRBJ2-7|TRBV4-3|.|TRBD2
TGCGCCAGCAGCCAAGCGGTTAATTCGCCTAATAGCGGGAGCTCCTACGAGCAGTACTTC
CASSQAVNSPNSGSSYEQYF
>TRBJ2-2|TRBV7-9|.|TRBD1
TGTGCCAGCAGCACCCTCGGACAGGGATACACCGGGGAGCTGTTTTTT
CASSTLGQGYTGELFF
>TRBJ2-2|TRBV7-2|.|.
TGTGCCAGCAGCCTCGCCGGGCCACCGAACACCGGGGAGCTGTTTTTT
CASSLAGPPNTGELFF
>TRBJ1-1|TRBV27|once|.
TGTGCCAGCAGGGGCAGTTTCCGGGGTTGGGAGACTGAAGCTTTCTTT
CASRGSFRGWETEAFF
>TRBJ1-2|TRBV2|.|.
TGTGCCAGCAGTGAGGGGGGGGGCTCCAACTATGGCTACACCTTC
CASSEGGGSNYGYTF
>TRBJ1-5|TRBV5-1|.|.
TGCGCCAGCAGCTCGGACCCTAATCAGCCCCAGCATTTT
CASSSDPNQPQHF
>TRBJ1-4|TRBV2|once|.
TGTGCCAGCATTCGGACTTCCTCTAATGAAAAACTGTTTTTT
CASIRTSSNEKLFF
>TRBJ2-7|TRBV4-3|.|TRBD2
TGCGCCAGCAGCCAAGACGAGGGTAGCGGGATCACCTACGAGCAGTACTTC
CASSQDEGSGITYEQYF
>TRBJ2-3|TRBV9|.|.
TGTGCCAGCAGCCCGCCGGGACGCACAGATACGCAGTATTTT
CASSPPGRTDTQYF
>TRBJ2-2|TRBV19|.|TRBD2
TGTGCCAGTAGTCAAGCGGGAGACACCGGGGAGCTGTTTTTT
CASSQAGDTGELFF
>TRBJ2-3|TRBV28|.|.
TGTGCCAGCAGCCGGACTGCCACAGATACGCAGTATTTT
CASSRTATDTQYF
>TRBJ2-3|TRBV28|.|.
TGTGCCAGCAGTTTGGGATGGGATACGCAGTATTTT
CASSLGWDTQYF
>TRBJ2-7|TRBV11-2|.|.
TGTGCCAGCAGCGGCCAGGGTTACGAGCAGTACTTC
CASSGQGYEQYF
>TRBJ2-3|TRBV4-2|.|.
TGTGCCAGCAGCCGACTGGGGGCCACAGATACGCAGTATTTT
CASSRLGATDTQYF
>TRBJ1-2|TRBV7-2|.|TRBD1
TGTGCCAGCAGCCCGCAAACGACAGGGCTGGGCTATGGCTACACCTTC
CASSPQTTGLGYGYTF
>TRBJ2-5|TRBV19|.|TRBD2
TGTGCCAGTAGTATAGGCCTAGCGGGAGCAGTGGAGACCCAGTACTTC
CASSIGLAGAVETQYF